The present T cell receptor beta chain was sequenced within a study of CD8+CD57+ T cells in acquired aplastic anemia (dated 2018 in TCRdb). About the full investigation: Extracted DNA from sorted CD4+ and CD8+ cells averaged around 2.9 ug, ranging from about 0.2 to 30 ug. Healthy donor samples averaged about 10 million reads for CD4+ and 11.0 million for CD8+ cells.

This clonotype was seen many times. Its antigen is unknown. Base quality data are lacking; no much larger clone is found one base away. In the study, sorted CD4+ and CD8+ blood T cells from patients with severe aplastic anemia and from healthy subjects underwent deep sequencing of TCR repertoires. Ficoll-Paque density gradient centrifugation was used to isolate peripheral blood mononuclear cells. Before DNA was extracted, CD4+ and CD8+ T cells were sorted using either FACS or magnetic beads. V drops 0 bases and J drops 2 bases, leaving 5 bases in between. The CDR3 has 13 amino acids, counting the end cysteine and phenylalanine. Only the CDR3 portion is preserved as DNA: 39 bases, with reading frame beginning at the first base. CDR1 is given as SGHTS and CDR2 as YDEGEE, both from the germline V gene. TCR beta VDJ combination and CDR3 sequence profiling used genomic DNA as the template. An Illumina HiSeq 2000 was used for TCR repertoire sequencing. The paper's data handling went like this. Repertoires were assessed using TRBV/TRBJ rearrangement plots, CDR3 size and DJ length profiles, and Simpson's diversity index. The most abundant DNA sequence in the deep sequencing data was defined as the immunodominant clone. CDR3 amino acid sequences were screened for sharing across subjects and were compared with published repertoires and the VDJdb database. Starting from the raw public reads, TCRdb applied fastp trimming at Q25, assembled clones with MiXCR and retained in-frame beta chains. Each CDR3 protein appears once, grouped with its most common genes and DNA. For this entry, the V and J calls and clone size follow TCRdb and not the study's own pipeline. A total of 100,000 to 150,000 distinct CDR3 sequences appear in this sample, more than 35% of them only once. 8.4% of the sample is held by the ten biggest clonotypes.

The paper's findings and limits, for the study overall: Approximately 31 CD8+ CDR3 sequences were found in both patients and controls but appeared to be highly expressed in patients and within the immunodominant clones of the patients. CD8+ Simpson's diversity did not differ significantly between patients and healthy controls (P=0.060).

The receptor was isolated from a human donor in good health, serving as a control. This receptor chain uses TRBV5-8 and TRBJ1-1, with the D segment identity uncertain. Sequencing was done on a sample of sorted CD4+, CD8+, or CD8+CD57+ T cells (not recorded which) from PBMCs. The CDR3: CASSLEVNTEAFF. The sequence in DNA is TGTGCCAGCAGCTTGGAAGTTAACACTGAAGCTTTCTTT.